The entry that follows covers one T cell receptor (beta chain) sequence. Antigen: not known. The PCR used 60 Vbeta and 13 Jbeta primers. Data came from immunoSEQ multiplex PCR; TCRdb stores just in-frame clones and leaves some out. In total, the table holds roughly 88,000 clones. This specimen comes from a study of cytomegalovirus exposure and HLA in healthy donors. The wider study: Drawn from HLA-typed donors, about 85 million unique TCRs were held in an early data release.

The CDR3 has 15 residues. The V and J ends lost 6 bases and 5 bases, in that order; junction bases with no gene match: 7. The germline V gene encodes CDR1 MNHEY and CDR2 SMNVEV (reference sequence). Study-wide findings and caveats: A later analysis linked a missense DCLRE1C variant to TCR beta V- and J-gene trimming.

The chain uses TRBV27 and TRBJ2-1; 10 bases are shared with TRBD2. The sequence derives from a man aged 50 to 59 in good health and CMV-seropositive. The sequencing sample was made of PBMCs. The CDR3 DNA is TGTGCCAGCAGCCCTGGACTAGCGGTCCACAATGAGCAGTTCTTC. Amino acids: CASSPGLAVHNEQFF.